These 18 T cell receptor beta chains came from one sample sequenced in a study of response to subunit inactivated influenza vaccine. TCRdb reprocessed the RT-PCR reads via MiXCR and lists one record per CDR3 protein. The sample lists around 540,000 distinct CDR3 sequences, over 9.5% occurring once. This specimen was PBMCs from blood, taken on the day of vaccination. The receptor source for this set is a man between 50 and 59 years old who received an inactivated influenza vaccine.

This chain joins TRBV5-1 and TRBJ2-1, with D perhaps TRBD2 (7 bases). The V end lost 4 bases, the J end lost 8 bases, and 22 bases lay between the germline ends. The CDR3 contains 16 residues. Germline loops: CDR1 SGHRS, CDR2 YFSETQ. CDR3 DNA sequence: TGCGCCAGCAGCCCACTAGCTGGAGGGGGGGCTGATGAGCAGTTCTTC. It translates to CASSPLAGGGADEQFF. The whole variable domain, filled in from reference TRBV5-1 and TRBJ2-1, reads KAGVTQTPRYLIKTRGQQVTLSCSPISGHRSVSWYQQTPGQGLQFLFEYFSETQRNKGNFPGRFSGRQFSNSRSEMNVSTLELGDSALYLCASSPLAGGGADEQFFGPGTRLTVL.

The chain is built from TRBV6-2 or TRBV6-3 and TRBJ1-5; D is unresolved. CDR1 MNHEY and CDR2 SVGEGT come from the germline V gene. V was shortened by 2 bases and J by 5 bases, with 22 bases between the two germline ends. The CDR3 consists of 18 residues. CDR3 nucleotides: TGTGCCAGCAGTTACCCCCAAGGTCGGAGAGGGAGATATCAGCCCCAGCATTTT. This encodes CASSYPQGRRGRYQPQHF.

This clonotype was counted at least ten times. This chain connects TRBV5-1 to TRBJ2-1; the D call may be TRBD1 or TRBD2 (5 bases each). Germline CDR1 reads SGHRS; CDR2 reads YFSETQ. The CDR3 is made up of 13 amino acids. Deletions cut 7 bases from V and 6 bases from J, with 14 bases between. Here the CDR3 DNA reads TGCGCCAGCCGGGACCGGAGCCTCAATGAGCAGTTCTTC. The encoded protein is CASRDRSLNEQFF.

The chain employs TRBV3-1 and TRBJ2-6; D unresolved. Germline V CDR1 and CDR2: LGHDT, YNNKEL (reference sequence). There are 15 residues in the CDR3. Trimming left V 1 base short and J 0 bases short, with 4 bases between. CDR3 sequence reads: CASSQGVSGANVLTF. CDR3 DNA sequence: TGTGCCAGCAGCCAAGGGGTCTCTGGGGCCAACGTCCTGACTTTC.

This clonotype was detected only a few times. The rearrangement joins TRBV7-9 to TRBJ1-2; possible D gene TRBD1, 5 bases. Deletions cut 5 bases from V and 7 bases from J, with 11 bases between. Germline CDR1 and CDR2: SEHNR and FQNEAQ (reference sequence). The CDR3 loop spans 12 amino acids. The CDR3 coding sequence is TGTGCCAGCAGCCCGGGGCCACTTGGCTACACCTTC. This codes for CASSPGPLGYTF. The full variable domain, in which reference TRBV7-9 and TRBJ1-2 provide the parts outside the CDR3, is DTGVSQNPRHKITKRGQNVTFRCDPISEHNRLYWYRQTLGQGPEFLTYFQNEAQLEKSRLLSDRFSAERPKGSFSTLEIQRTEQGDSAMYLCASSPGPLGYTFGSGTRLTVV.

This clonotype was picked up many times. This sequence joins TRBV9 and TRBJ2-1; D is possibly TRBD1 (6 bases). CDR1 is SGDLS and CDR2 is YYNGEE in the germline V gene. V lost 3 bases to trimming and J lost 0 bases, with 10 bases between them. The CDR3 loop spans 15 amino acids. Here the CDR3 DNA reads TGTGCCAGCAGCGGAACAGGGAGCTCCTACAATGAGCAGTTCTTC. It translates to CASSGTGSSYNEQFF.

The chain links TRBV5-1 to TRBJ2-3; no clear D gene. Germline V gene lookup returns CDR1 SGHRS and CDR2 YFSETQ. CDR3 length: 15 amino acids. Trimming stripped 5 bases from V and 0 bases from J, with 13 bases between. For the CDR3, the DNA is TGCGCCAGCAGAAGAGACGTTCCTAGCACAGATACGCAGTATTTT. It encodes CASRRDVPSTDTQYF.

This clonotype has a single count. This chain connects TRBV7-3 to TRBJ2-1, with 11 bases aligning to TRBD2. Looked up from germline, CDR1 is SGHTA and CDR2 is FQGTGA. V was pared by 5 bases and J by 10 bases, with 13 bases of the junction left unmatched. The CDR3 has 16 amino acids. CDR3 amino acids: CASSPEASGRFGEQFF. The CDR3 DNA sequence: TGTGCCAGCAGCCCCGAGGCTAGCGGGAGGTTCGGCGAGCAGTTCTTC.

This clonotype was detected a few times. This chain joins TRBV20-1 and TRBJ2-7, with D possibly TRBD1 on 5 matching bases. Germline lookup yields CDR1 DFQATT and CDR2 SNEGSKA (reference sequence). V was shortened by 3 bases and J by 6 bases, with 12 bases between the two germline ends. The CDR3 consists of 12 residues. CDR3 coding DNA: TGCAGTGCTAGTTTAGGGGTCGTCGAGCAGTACTTC. Amino acids: CSASLGVVEQYF.

The V call is TRBV2, the J call TRBJ2-7; D possibly matches TRBD1 or TRBD2 (5 bases each). This CDR3 has 13 residues. The germline V and J ends were trimmed by 6 bases and 2 bases, with 11 bases remaining between them. CDR1 is SNHLY, CDR2 FYNNEI, per germline. The CDR3 reads CASRETAAYEQYF. DNA of the CDR3: TGTGCCAGCAGGGAGACAGCGGCCTACGAGCAGTACTTC.

The chain combines TRBV24-1 with TRBJ2-1, with TRBD2 identical over 7 bases. The CDR3 has 18 residues. CDR1 KGHDR and CDR2 SFDVKD come from the germline V gene. V was pared by 5 bases and J by 8 bases, with 20 bases of the junction left unmatched. The DNA of the CDR3 is TGTGCCACCAGTGCTCCCACCCCATCGGCGGGAGTTACTGATGAGCAGTTCTTC. Translated, it gives CATSAPTPSAGVTDEQFF.

This clonotype was counted ten times or more. J is TRBJ2-1 and V is TRBV7-2; 12 bases are a match to TRBD2. This CDR3 is built from 14 residues. Germline V gene sequence: CDR1 SGHTA, CDR2 FQGNSA. Trimming at V came to 3 bases and at J to 9 bases, leaving 3 bases not matched to a gene. The CDR3 bases are TGTGCCAGCAGCTTGCTAGCGGGGGGGCCTGAGCAGTTCTTC. The encoded protein is CASSLLAGGPEQFF. Complete variable domain (other parts from reference TRBV7-2 and TRBJ2-1): GAGVSQSPSNKVTEKGKDVELRCDPISGHTALYWYRQSLGQGLEFLIYFQGNSAPDKSGLPSDRFSAERTGGSVSTLTIQRTQQEDSAVYLCASSLLAGGPEQFFGPGTRLTVL.

This sequence joins TRBV28 and TRBJ2-3; possibly TRBD2 for D (5 bases). V shed 6 bases and J shed 8 bases, with 21 bases lying between them. The CDR3 sequence is 15 residues long. The germline CDR1 and CDR2 sequences are MDHEN and SYDVKM. The CDR3 coding sequence is TGTGCCAGCAGCCTTCGGCCCGTCGCCGCGGGTACGCAGTATTTT. This sequence encodes CASSLRPVAAGTQYF.

J is TRBJ2-1 and V is TRBV20-1, with 8 positions matching TRBD2. Trimming at V came to 2 bases and at J to 2 bases, leaving 5 bases not matched to a gene. The CDR3 has 15 amino acids. Germline values: CDR1 DFQATT, CDR2 SNEGSKA (reference sequence). The CDR3 coding sequence is TGCAGTGCTAGACTGGCGCGGGGGGCCTACAATGAGCAGTTCTTC. Amino acids: CSARLARGAYNEQFF.

The chain has TRBV27 and TRBJ2-2; D perhaps matches TRBD2 (6 bases). Trimming pared 0 bases from V and 5 bases from J, leaving 10 bases between. Germline CDR1 is MNHEY and CDR2 is SMNVEV (reference sequence). The CDR3 has 15 residues. The CDR3 spells CASSLSVEGTGELFF. The CDR3, as DNA: TGTGCCAGCAGTTTATCGGTGGAGGGGACCGGGGAGCTGTTTTTT.

The J gene is TRBJ2-7, the V gene TRBV12-3 or TRBV12-4; perhaps TRBD1 as D (5 bases). V was shortened by 1 base and J by 3 bases, with 10 bases between the two germline ends. The CDR3 loop spans 14 amino acids. CDR3: CASSLVGRDYEQYF. CDR3 in DNA: TGTGCCAGCAGTTTAGTCGGCAGGGACTACGAGCAGTACTTC.

This clonotype occurred a few times. This chain joins TRBV5-1 and TRBJ1-2; tentative D call: TRBD1 (6 bases). This CDR3 is built from 15 residues. V lost 1 base and J 8 bases, leaving 18 bases between the germline ends. CDR1 and CDR2 from the germline V gene are SGHRS and YFSETQ. CDR3 bases: TGCGCCAGCAGCTTGCCCGGGGGGCAGTTGGGAGGCTACACCTTC. This codes for CASSLPGGQLGGYTF.

This clonotype showed up just a few times. The genes are TRBV5-5 and TRBJ1-5, with TRBD1 as a possible D gene (5 bases). The CDR3 is 15 amino acids. Trimming shortened V by 6 bases and J by 0 bases, and 13 bases separated the two germline ends. Per the germline V gene, CDR1 is SGHKS and CDR2 is YYEKEE (reference sequence). CDR3 DNA sequence: TGTGCCAGCAACCGGGGGGATAATAGCAATCAGCCCCAGCATTTT. Protein product: CASNRGDNSNQPQHF.